This is a list of T cell receptor beta chains from one sample in a study of identical twins. TCRdb independently ran MiXCR on the 5' RACE reads; one entry per CDR3 protein. The sample lists a few hundred thousand distinct CDR3 sequences; roughly an eighth were seen once. These data are also associated with another study on yellow fever vaccine responses in identical twins.

Sequenced material: CD4+ T cells sorted from blood. Receptor source: a woman between 18 and 30 years old in good health. The CDR3 runs from the conserved cysteine through the conserved F or W. Each record gives: V gene, clone size, J gene, D gene, CDR3 DNA, CDR3 protein. A D gene is named only where the DNA matches it firmly. Some rows have no size entry. The others give once, few or many, or a class for an expanded clone.

TRBV28	NA	TRBJ2-7	TRBD1	TGTGCCAGCAGGAAACCGAGACAGGGAAGCTACGAGCAGTACTTC	CASRKPRQGSYEQYF
TRBV14	few	TRBJ2-3	NA	TGTGCCAGCAGCCAAGATCGTGACTATCGCACAGATACGCAGTATTTT	CASSQDRDYRTDTQYF
TRBV3-1	NA	TRBJ2-6	NA	TGTGCCAGCAGCCAAGATAGCCACGGGGCCAACGTCCTGACTTTC	CASSQDSHGANVLTF
TRBV7-3	few	TRBJ2-2	TRBD2	TGTGCCAGCAGCTTAACTTCACCGTTTGGCGGGGGGAACACCGGGGAGCTGTTTTTT	CASSLTSPFGGGNTGELFF
TRBV12-5	NA	TRBJ2-2	NA	TGTGCTAGTGGAGGGGGGTCCGGGGAGCTGTTTTTT	CASGGGSGELFF
TRBV7-2	many	TRBJ2-7	NA	TGTGCCAGCAGCTTAGTGTCTGGCGAGCAGTACTTC	CASSLVSGEQYF
TRBV24-1	few	TRBJ2-3	NA	TGTGCCACCAGTGATTTTGGTGGGTCTCCAGATACGCAGTATTTT	CATSDFGGSPDTQYF
TRBV7-9	few	TRBJ2-7	NA	TGTGCCAGCAGCCAAGGGCCCCGATCCTACGAGCAGTACTTC	CASSQGPRSYEQYF
TRBV5-8	few	TRBJ2-7	TRBD1	TGTGCCAGCAGCCCCACACCTGGGACAGCTTTGGGAGAGCAGTACTTC	CASSPTPGTALGEQYF
TRBV29-1	few	TRBJ2-4	TRBD2	TGCAGCGTTGTCAGGCCGATGGGAGGGATAAACATTCAGTACTTC	CSVVRPMGGINIQYF
TRBV7-2	few	TRBJ2-7	TRBD1	TGTGCCAGCAGCTGGGACAGCGGTACCTACGAGCAGTACTTC	CASSWDSGTYEQYF
TRBV12-3/TRBV12-4	NA	TRBJ1-4	TRBD1	TGTGCCAGCAGTTTTCAGGGGGCGCGTGGTGAAAAACTGTTTTTT	CASSFQGARGEKLFF
TRBV20-1	NA	TRBJ2-1	NA	TGCAGTGCTAGTGAGAGTTCCCGGTTTAGCGTGCCCTACAATGAGCAGTTCTTC	CSASESSRFSVPYNEQFF
TRBV5-6	NA	TRBJ2-6	NA	TGTGCCAGCAGTACCGCTTTTGGACTCCCCTCTGGGGCCAACGTCCTGACTTTC	CASSTAFGLPSGANVLTF
TRBV5-1	NA	TRBJ2-3	TRBD2	TGCGCCAGCAGCTGGGGAGGGAGCACAGATACGCAGTATTTT	CASSWGGSTDTQYF
TRBV7-9	NA	TRBJ2-1	NA	TGTGCCAGCAGCTTATATGGGGACGTCGACAATGAGCAGTTCTTC	CASSLYGDVDNEQFF
TRBV7-2	many	TRBJ1-5	TRBD1	TGTGCCAGCAGCTTATTAGGACAGGGGAGCAATCAGCCCCAGCATTTT	CASSLLGQGSNQPQHF
TRBV19	NA	TRBJ2-3	TRBD2	TGTGCCAGTAGTCCTAGCGGGGGGAAGGATACGCAGTATTTT	CASSPSGGKDTQYF
TRBV29-1	many	TRBJ2-5	NA	TGCAGCGTAGCAGGATACAGGGTAGAGACCCAGTACTTC	CSVAGYRVETQYF
TRBV28	NA	TRBJ1-3	NA	TGTGCCAGCAGTCCCTCCGGGCCAAGCTTAAACACCATATATTTT	CASSPSGPSLNTIYF
TRBV7-9	many	TRBJ2-3	NA	TGTGCCAGCAGCGCTCAGTCAGATACGCAGTATTTT	CASSAQSDTQYF
TRBV5-1	few	TRBJ2-7	NA	TGCGCCAGCAGCTCTCCTGGCAGGTCTTCTGGAGAGCAGTACTTC	CASSSPGRSSGEQYF
TRBV29-1	NA	TRBJ2-5	NA	TGCAGCGCGGTCCGTGGAAACCAAGAGACCCAGTACTTC	CSAVRGNQETQYF
TRBV3-1	many	TRBJ2-3	TRBD2	TGTGCCAGCAGTCGTAGCGGGGGCACAGATACGCAGTATTTT	CASSRSGGTDTQYF
TRBV29-1	few	TRBJ2-5	NA	TGCAGCGTTCGGAACAACCAAGAGACCCAGTACTTC	CSVRNNQETQYF
TRBV7-2	many	TRBJ1-4	TRBD1	TGTGCCAGCAGCCGGGACAGCGGAAATGAAAAACTGTTTTTT	CASSRDSGNEKLFF